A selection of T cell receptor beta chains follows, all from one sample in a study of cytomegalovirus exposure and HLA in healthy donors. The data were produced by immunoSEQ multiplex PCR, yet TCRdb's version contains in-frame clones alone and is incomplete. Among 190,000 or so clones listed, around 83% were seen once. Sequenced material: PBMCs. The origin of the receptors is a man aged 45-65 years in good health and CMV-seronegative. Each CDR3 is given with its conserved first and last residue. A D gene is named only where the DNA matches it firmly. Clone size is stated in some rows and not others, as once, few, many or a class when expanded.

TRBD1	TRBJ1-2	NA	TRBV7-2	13	CASSTRDRAGYTF	TGTGCCAGCAGCACCCGGGACAGGGCTGGCTACACCTTC
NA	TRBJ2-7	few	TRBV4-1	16	CASSQDPAGDRHEQYF	TGCGCCAGCAGCCAAGATCCGGCAGGGGATCGGCACGAGCAGTACTTC
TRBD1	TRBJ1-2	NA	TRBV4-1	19	CASSQDVLGTGSGNYGYTF	TGCGCCAGCAGCCAAGATGTATTAGGGACAGGGTCAGGGAACTATGGCTACACCTTC
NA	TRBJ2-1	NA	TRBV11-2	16	CASSLDRASSGNEQFF	TGTGCCAGCAGCTTAGATAGAGCGTCGAGCGGCAATGAGCAGTTCTTC
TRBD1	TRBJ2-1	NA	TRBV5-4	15	CASSPGQGLGNEQFF	TGTGCCAGCAGCCCGGGACAGGGGCTAGGGAATGAGCAGTTCTTC
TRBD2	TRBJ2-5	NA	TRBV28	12	CASRGGSGTQYF	TGTGCTTCTCGCGGGGGGTCTGGGACCCAGTACTTC
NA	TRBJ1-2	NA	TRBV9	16	CASSAQGRRSRYGYTF	TGTGCCAGCAGCGCCCAAGGGAGGAGGAGCCGCTATGGCTACACCTTC
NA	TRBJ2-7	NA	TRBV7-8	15	CASSLEWGAYDEQYF	TGTGCCAGCAGCTTAGAATGGGGAGCCTACGACGAGCAGTACTTC
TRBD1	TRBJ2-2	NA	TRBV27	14	CASRKTGGTGELFF	TGTGCCAGCAGAAAAACAGGGGGCACCGGGGAGCTGTTTTTT
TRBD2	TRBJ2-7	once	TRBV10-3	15	CAIRTTSGSNYEQYF	TGTGCCATCAGGACGACTAGCGGGAGTAACTACGAGCAGTACTTC
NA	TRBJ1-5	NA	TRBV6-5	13	CASSYSLNQPQHF	TGTGCCAGCAGTTACTCACTCAATCAGCCCCAGCATTTT
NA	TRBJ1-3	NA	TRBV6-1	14	CASRVGDSGNTIYF	TGTGCCAGCAGAGTAGGGGACTCTGGAAACACCATATATTTT
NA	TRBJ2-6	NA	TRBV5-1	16	CASSLDGSSGANVLTF	TGCGCCAGCAGCTTGGATGGGAGCTCTGGGGCCAACGTCCTGACTTTC
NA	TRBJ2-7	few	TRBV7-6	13	CASSKQPHYEQYF	TGTGCCAGCTCCAAACAACCCCACTACGAGCAGTACTTC
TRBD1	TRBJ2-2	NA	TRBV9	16	CASSPRTGDNTGELFF	TGTGCCAGCAGCCCTAGGACAGGGGATAACACCGGGGAGCTGTTTTTT
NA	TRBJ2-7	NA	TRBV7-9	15	CASSLGFDTDYEQYF	TGTGCCAGCAGCTTAGGGTTCGATACAGATTACGAGCAGTACTTC
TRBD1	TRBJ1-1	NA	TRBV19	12	CASSTQQGAAFF	TGTGCCAGTAGTACCCAACAGGGGGCAGCTTTCTTT
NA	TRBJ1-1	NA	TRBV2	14	CASSRSFVNTEAFF	TGTGCCAGCAGTCGGAGCTTCGTGAACACTGAAGCTTTCTTT
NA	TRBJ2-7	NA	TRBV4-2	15	CASSPDQTGTYEQYF	TGTGCCAGCAGCCCAGATCAGACAGGTACCTACGAGCAGTACTTC
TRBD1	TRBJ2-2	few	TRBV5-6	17	CASSLANRGLETGELFF	TGTGCCAGCAGCTTGGCAAACAGGGGCCTCGAGACCGGGGAGCTGTTTTTT
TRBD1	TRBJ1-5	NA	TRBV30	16	CACRTGAIRGNQPQHF	TGTGCCTGTAGGACAGGGGCTATCCGAGGCAATCAGCCCCAGCATTTT